The 32 T cell receptor beta chains in this list originate from one sample, sequenced in a study of blood T cells in healthy people across ages. A J-beta primer mix and a sample-barcoded 5' primer were used in a second PCR of about 7 to 12 cycles. Each CDR3 protein gets one entry after TCRdb re-called the 5' RACE reads with MiXCR. The profile covers 550,000 to 600,000 distinct CDR3 sequences, with around 50% appearing a single time and approximately 23% taken by the ten largest. The sequenced sample consisted of blood. Every receptor here comes from an elderly man in good health.

With respect to this clonotype: At one boundary the junction diverges from the germline segment, which might be a read error. This chain links TRBV9 with TRBJ2-5; TRBD2 agrees at 16 bases. This CDR3 comprises 18 residues. Germline V gene sequence: CDR1 SGDLS, CDR2 YYNGEE. This CDR3 reads CAGSVGGLAGGPEETQYF. In DNA, the CDR3 is TGTGCCGGCAGCGTAGGGGGACTAGCGGGGGGGCCGGAAGAGACCCAGTACTTC.

The chain uses TRBV20-1 and TRBJ2-1; 9 nucleotides align to TRBD2. J was trimmed by 4 bases and V by 3 bases; bases with no gene match: 7. CDR3 size: 15 residues. Germline V lookup: CDR1 DFQATT, CDR2 SNEGSKA (reference sequence). CDR3 in amino acids: CSASFSRGGYNEQFF. The DNA of the CDR3 is TGCAGTGCTAGCTTTTCGCGGGGGGGATACAATGAGCAGTTCTTC.

This clonotype was counted a few times. The genes are TRBV29-1 and TRBJ2-1; 8 bases fit TRBD1. This CDR3 is 14 amino acids long. Trimming removed 6 bases from V and 7 bases from J; junction bases left unmatched: 11. CDR1 and CDR2 (germline): SQVTM, ANQGSEA. The CDR3 region has the DNA TGCAGCGTCAAAAGACAGGGGATATTGAATGAGCAGTTCTTC. The encoded protein is CSVKRQGILNEQFF.

A note on this clonotype: A much bigger clone sits one base away, suggesting this may be a read error. V usage is TRBV6-6 and J usage is TRBJ2-3; D may correspond to TRBD1 or TRBD2 (5 bases each). CDR1 is MNHNY and CDR2 is SVGAGI in the germline V gene (reference sequence). The CDR3 loop spans 15 amino acids. In DNA, the CDR3 is TGTGCCAGCAGTTACTTAGGAGGCCGCACAGGTACGCAGTATTTT. This codes for CASSYLGGRTGTQYF.

The chain recombines TRBV14 with TRBJ2-7; the match to TRBD2 covers 14 bases. V gave up 1 base and J gave up 4 bases; unmatched junction bases: 3. This CDR3 region has 16 residues. The germline V gene has CDR1 SGHDN and CDR2 FVKESK. The CDR3 bases are TGTGCCAGCAGCCAAGGGACTAGCGGGAGGTGGTACGAGCAGTACTTC. Protein product: CASSQGTSGRWYEQYF.

This clonotype was detected ten times or more. The chain joins TRBV6-6 to TRBJ2-1; 9 bases are shared with TRBD2. Per germline, CDR1 MNHNY and CDR2 SVGAGI (reference sequence). The CDR3 is 17 residues long. The V segment lost 7 bases and the J segment 3 bases; nucleotides outside the gene matches: 13. The CDR3: CASIPGGGGAGYNEQFF. CDR3 DNA: TGTGCCAGCATCCCCGGTGGCGGGGGGGCCGGCTACAATGAGCAGTTCTTC.

The chain couples TRBV5-1 to TRBJ2-3; D gene unclear. The ends were cut back, 6 bases at V and 2 bases at J, with 13 bases in the middle. CDR3 length: 14 amino acids. The germline V gene encodes CDR1 SGHRS and CDR2 YFSETQ. DNA for the CDR3: TGCGCCAGCATAGAGGCCGCGGACACAGATACGCAGTATTTT. Its protein product is CASIEAADTDTQYF. Supplemented by reference TRBV5-1 and TRBJ2-3, the full variable domain reads KAGVTQTPRYLIKTRGQQVTLSCSPISGHRSVSWYQQTPGQGLQFLFEYFSETQRNKGNFPGRFSGRQFSNSRSEMNVSTLELGDSALYLCASIEAADTDTQYFGPGTRLTVL.

The rearrangement joins TRBV20-1 to TRBJ1-1; D not certain. V was pared by 5 bases and J by 1 base, with 20 bases between. The CDR3 covers 16 residues. The germline gives CDR1 DFQATT, CDR2 SNEGSKA (reference sequence). CDR3 protein: CSALRNTLSGNTEAFF. In DNA form, the CDR3 reads TGCAGTGCTCTCCGGAACACTCTGAGTGGGAACACTGAAGCTTTCTTT.

The chain combines TRBV7-3 with TRBJ2-1; unclear D gene. Trimming cost V 2 bases and J 7 bases, with 15 bases left between them. This CDR3 has 15 amino acids. Germline CDR1 is SGHTA and CDR2 is FQGTGA. The CDR3 DNA is TGTGCCAGCAGCTTAGCCCCCTCCCTACTTAATGAGCAGTTCTTC. Encoded protein: CASSLAPSLLNEQFF. The whole variable domain, remainder taken from reference TRBV7-3 and TRBJ2-1, is GAGVSQTPSNKVTEKGKYVELRCDPISGHTALYWYRQSLGQGPEFLIYFQGTGAADDSGLPNDRFFAVRPEGSVSTLKIQRTERGDSAVYLCASSLAPSLLNEQFFGPGTRLTVL.

This clonotype was found a few times. The gene calls are TRBV29-1 and TRBJ1-2; TRBD1 matches 8 bases. Trimming took 7 bases from V and 8 from J; bases not matched to a gene: 3. The CDR3 contains 10 residues. Germline lookup yields CDR1 SQVTM and CDR2 ANQGSEA. CDR3 residues: CSGGDRGYTF. The DNA of the CDR3 is TGCAGCGGGGGGGACAGGGGCTACACCTTC.

The chain has TRBV20-1 and TRBJ2-4; 8 bases agree with TRBD1. The DNA end favors TRBJ2-5, so the J call may be wrong. The germline V gene has CDR1 DFQATT and CDR2 SNEGSKA (reference sequence). The CDR3 spans 16 residues. CDR3 region: CSARPIPQGVLETQYF. Written as DNA, the CDR3 is TGCAGTGCTAGACCAATCCCACAGGGGGTTTTGGAGACCCAGTACTTC.

The chain recombines TRBV7-9 with TRBJ2-3, with D maybe TRBD1 (6 bases). This CDR3 is built from 14 residues. V was pared by 9 bases and J by 6 bases, with 19 bases between. Germline loops: CDR1 SEHNR, CDR2 FQNEAQ (reference sequence). CDR3 coding DNA: TGTGCCAGTGGAGGCAGGGGTATAGGGGATACGCAGTATTTT. Translating it yields CASGGRGIGDTQYF.

This clonotype was detected many times. The chain carries TRBV6-5 and TRBJ2-1, with TRBD1 matching over 9 bases. V gave up 1 base and J gave up 7 bases; unmatched junction bases: 8. The CDR3 consists of 16 residues. CDR1 is MNHEY, CDR2 SVGAGI, per germline. The CDR3 coding sequence is TGTGCCAGCAGTTACTACGACGGGACAGGGCGAAATGAGCAGTTCTTC. Protein sequence: CASSYYDGTGRNEQFF.

The table lists this clonotype with many counts. The CDR3 protein is CASRNRDFNEQFF. The CDR3 DNA is TGTGCCAGCAGAAACAGGGACTTCAATGAGCAGTTCTTC. This chain uses TRBV6-5 with TRBJ2-1; D tentatively reads TRBD1 or TRBD2 (6 bases each). The CDR3 extends over 13 amino acids. CDR1 MNHEY and CDR2 SVGAGI come from the germline V gene. Trimming took off 6 bases at V and 6 bases at J, with 12 bases between the two ends.

V usage is TRBV2 and J usage is TRBJ1-4, with D uncertain. The CDR3 contains 14 residues. Trimming stripped 3 bases from V and 7 bases from J, with 12 bases between. Germline CDR1 and CDR2: SNHLY and FYNNEI. CDR3 amino acids: CASSDGRASEKLFF. The CDR3 DNA reads TGTGCCAGCAGTGATGGGAGGGCAAGTGAAAAACTGTTTTTT.

V usage is TRBV20-1 and J usage is TRBJ1-1; 9 nucleotides match TRBD1. The J segment lost 3 bases and the V segment lost 6 bases, leaving 11 bases of the junction unmatched. The CDR3 has 15 amino acids. The V gene's germline CDR1 is DFQATT and CDR2 SNEGSKA (reference sequence). The CDR3 DNA reads as TGCAGTGCCGAATCCGGGACAGGGATGGACACTGAAGCTTTCTTT. Translation: CSAESGTGMDTEAFF.

V is TRBV9 and J is TRBJ1-1, with D possibly matching TRBD1 (5 bases). CDR1 and CDR2 from the germline V gene are SGDLS and YYNGEE. This CDR3 has 15 residues. The ends were cut back, 2 bases at V and 5 bases at J, with 16 bases in the middle. CDR3 DNA sequence: TGTGCCAGCAGCGTTGGGGGAGTCTCCCGGACTGAAGCTTTCTTT. Residues: CASSVGGVSRTEAFF.

The chain's CDR3 is CSALAGGPYNEQFF. The CDR3 coding sequence is TGCAGTGCTTTAGCGGGGGGGCCTTACAATGAGCAGTTCTTC. V is TRBV20-1 and J is TRBJ2-1, with TRBD2 matching over 11 bases. This CDR3 has 14 amino acids. The junction had 4 bases not matched to a gene; V was cut back by 5 bases and J by 4 bases. Germline V CDR1 and CDR2: DFQATT, SNEGSKA (reference sequence).

This clonotype was detected a few times. The genes are TRBV6-5 and TRBJ2-5; possibly TRBD2 for D (5 bases). Germline loops: CDR1 MNHEY, CDR2 SVGAGI. The CDR3 spans 15 residues. The V gene lost 6 bases and the J gene lost 2 bases, with 16 bases spanning the gap. The CDR3 here is CASSSSGRAQETQYF. CDR3 nucleotides: TGTGCCAGCAGCTCCTCTGGGCGGGCGCAAGAGACCCAGTACTTC.

This clonotype appeared many times. This rearrangement joins TRBV6-5 to TRBJ1-4; perhaps TRBD1 as D (6 bases). The CDR3 contains 16 residues. Germline assignment: CDR1 MNHEY and CDR2 SVGAGI. The V gene lost 0 bases and the J gene lost 1 base, with 9 bases spanning the gap. Written as DNA, the CDR3 is TGTGCCAGCAGTTACTCGAAAGGGGGAACTAATGAAAAACTGTTTTTT. Amino acid sequence: CASSYSKGGTNEKLFF.

J is TRBJ2-1 and V is TRBV9; TRBD2 matches 7 bases. V lost 0 bases to trimming and J lost 12 bases; unmatched junction nucleotides: 3. Germline V gene lookup returns CDR1 SGDLS and CDR2 YYNGEE. The CDR3 is 12 residues long. The DNA of the CDR3 is TGTGCCAGCAGCGTAGGAACGGGAGGGCAGTTCTTC. Protein product: CASSVGTGGQFF.

This chain uses TRBV4-3 with TRBJ2-3; 9 bases match TRBD2. The CDR3 length is 18 residues. The germline V gene encodes CDR1 LGHNA and CDR2 YSLEER. Trimming cost V 0 bases and J 5 bases; bases outside gene matches: 12. The DNA of the CDR3 is TGCGCCAGCAGCCAAGAATTTCTGTCGCGGGGGGGGAGAGATACGCAGTATTTT. Protein sequence: CASSQEFLSRGGRDTQYF.

This clonotype was counted only a few times. The chain carries TRBV7-2 and TRBJ2-3; TRBD1 matches 9 bases. V was pared by 4 bases and J by 7 bases, with 12 bases of the junction left unmatched. Germline V gene lookup returns CDR1 SGHTA and CDR2 FQGNSA. The CDR3 runs 16 residues. This CDR3 reads CASSSAWDRVMYTQYF. The CDR3 DNA is TGTGCCAGCAGCTCCGCCTGGGACAGGGTTATGTATACGCAGTATTTT.

In its sample, this clonotype was seen many times. The chain is built from TRBV20-1 and TRBJ2-3, with 10 bases lining up with TRBD2. This CDR3 has 13 amino acids. From germline, CDR1 is DFQATT and CDR2 SNEGSKA (reference sequence). The V and J ends lost 6 bases and 4 bases, in that order; junction bases with no gene match: 4. DNA of the CDR3: TGCAGTGCGGGGCTAGCGGGAGCAGATACGCAGTATTTT. As protein: CSAGLAGADTQYF.

About this clonotype itself: Possible read error: a much larger clone is one base away. The chain carries TRBV6-5 and TRBJ2-3; 10 bases are a match to TRBD2. Per the germline V gene, CDR1 is MNHEY and CDR2 is SVGAGI. The V gene end was trimmed by 4 bases and the J gene end by 6 bases; junction bases not matched to a gene: 10. The CDR3 totals 16 residues. CDR3 bases: TGTGCCAGCAGTTGCTGGGGAACTAGCGGGAAGGATACGCAGTATTTT. This translates into CASSCWGTSGKDTQYF.

The V and J genes are TRBV20-1 and TRBJ1-2; D perhaps matches TRBD1 (5 bases). Germline lookup yields CDR1 DFQATT and CDR2 SNEGSKA (reference sequence). V lost 6 bases and J 4 bases, leaving 15 bases between the germline ends. The CDR3 sequence is 13 residues long. The CDR3 is CSASGRTSYGYTF. For the CDR3, the DNA is TGCAGTGCATCGGGACGGACTAGCTATGGCTACACCTTC.

This clonotype showed up just once. A clone one base away is much larger, so this may be a read error. This sequence joins TRBV6-6 and TRBJ1-4, with D possibly TRBD1 on 5 matching bases. The CDR3 has 15 amino acids. V was pared by 0 bases and J by 7 bases, with 12 bases between. Germline loops: CDR1 MNHNY, CDR2 SVGAGI (reference sequence). The CDR3 nucleotides read TGTGCCAGCAGTTACTCGAATTCGGGGACTGAAAAACTGTTTTTT. Translation: CASSYSNSGTEKLFF.

The J gene is TRBJ1-1, the V gene TRBV23-1; D ambiguous. TRBV23-1 is identified as an open reading frame with a role that is uncertain. The CDR3 has 14 residues. Deletions cut 7 bases from V and 1 base from J, with 13 bases between. In DNA form, the CDR3 reads TGCGCCAGCAAGCCGACCGACGAGAACACTGAAGCTTTCTTT. Protein product: CASKPTDENTEAFF.

The chain combines TRBV24-1 with TRBJ2-1, with 10 bases fitting TRBD2. V shed 9 bases and J 6 bases; nucleotides not matched to a gene: 10. The germline V gene has CDR1 KGHDR and CDR2 SFDVKD. The CDR3 totals 15 residues. The CDR3 loop reads CATAQSVAGGNEQFF. CDR3 sequence (DNA): TGTGCCACCGCCCAATCCGTAGCGGGAGGCAATGAGCAGTTCTTC.

This clonotype was seen a few times. The chain combines TRBV15 with TRBJ2-1; either TRBD1 or TRBD2 may supply D (5 bases each). Germline CDR1 reads LNHNV; CDR2 reads YYDKDF (reference sequence). The CDR3 loop spans 16 amino acids. Trimming shortened V by 3 bases and J by 5 bases, and 17 bases separated the two germline ends. This CDR3 reads CATSRGNIGADNEQFF. The CDR3 DNA sequence: TGTGCCACCAGCAGGGGCAACATCGGGGCGGACAATGAGCAGTTCTTC.

The chain joins TRBV27 to TRBJ1-1; tentatively, D is TRBD1 (6 bases). CDR3 length: 14 residues. Germline values: CDR1 MNHEY, CDR2 SMNVEV (reference sequence). Trimming pared 3 bases from V and 5 bases from J, leaving 13 bases between. As DNA, the CDR3 is TGTGCCAGCAGTTTCGGGGGCCGATGGACTGAAGCTTTCTTT. This translates into CASSFGGRWTEAFF.

As regards this clonotype: Being one base from a much bigger clone, this may be a read error. The chain joins TRBV7-2 to TRBJ2-7; D unresolved. The germline V gene encodes CDR1 SGHTA and CDR2 FQGNSA. CDR3 length: 11 residues. The CDR3 nucleotides read TGTGCCGGCAGCGTCTCCTACGAGCAGTACTTC. It is translated as CAGSVSYEQYF.